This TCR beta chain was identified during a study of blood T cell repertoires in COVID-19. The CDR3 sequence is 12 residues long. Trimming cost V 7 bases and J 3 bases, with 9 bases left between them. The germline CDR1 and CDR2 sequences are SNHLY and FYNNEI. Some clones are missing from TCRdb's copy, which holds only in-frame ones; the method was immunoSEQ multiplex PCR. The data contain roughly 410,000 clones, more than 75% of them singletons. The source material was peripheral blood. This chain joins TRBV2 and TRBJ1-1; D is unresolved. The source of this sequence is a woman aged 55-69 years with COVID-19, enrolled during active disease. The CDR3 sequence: CASNFADTEAFF. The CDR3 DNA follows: TGTGCCAGCAACTTCGCGGACACTGAAGCTTTCTTT. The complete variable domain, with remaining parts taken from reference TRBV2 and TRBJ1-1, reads EPEVTQTPSHQVTQMGQEVILRCVPISNHLYFYWYRQILGQKVEFLVSFYNNEISEKSEIFDDQFSVERPDGSNFTLKIRSTKLEDSAMYFCASNFADTEAFFGQGTRLTVV.